These T cell receptor beta chains were read from a single sample in a study of memory CD4+ T cells and cytomegalovirus serostatus. Using immunoSEQ multiplex PCR, the repertoire was profiled, and TCRdb retains in-frame clones only, with some absent. The table shows 40,000 to 50,000 clones, with just under 80% occurring only once. Sequenced input: memory CD4+ T cells from blood. The receptors were gathered from an adult in good health and CMV-seronegative. CDR3s include the opening cysteine and the closing phenylalanine or tryptophan. Each record gives: V gene, clone size, J gene, D gene, CDR3 DNA, CDR3 protein. A D gene is named only where the DNA matches it firmly. Clone size is given for some rows only: seen once, a few or many times, or a class if the clone is expanded.

v_gene: TRBV7-7; abundance: -; j_gene: TRBJ2-3; d_gene: TRBD2; CDR3nt: TGTGCCAGCAGCCGTGGACTAGCGGGGACGGATACGCAGTATTTT; CDR3aa: CASSRGLAGTDTQYF
v_gene: TRBV30; abundance: -; j_gene: TRBJ2-2; d_gene: -; CDR3nt: TGTGCCTCCGGGGGTGACTTATCGGGGACCGGGGAGCTGTTTTTT; CDR3aa: CASGGDLSGTGELFF
v_gene: TRBV15; abundance: few; j_gene: TRBJ2-7; d_gene: -; CDR3nt: TGTGCCACCAGCACCCGTTCCAGTGGGGACGAGCAGTACTTC; CDR3aa: CATSTRSSGDEQYF
v_gene: TRBV5-4; abundance: once; j_gene: TRBJ1-6; d_gene: TRBD1; CDR3nt: TGTGCCAGCAGCGCGACAGGGGCAGGCAATTCACCCCTCCACTTT; CDR3aa: CASSATGAGNSPLHF
v_gene: TRBV7-3; abundance: -; j_gene: TRBJ1-2; d_gene: -; CDR3nt: TGTGCCAGCAGCCCCGACGGGACTCAGACTGGCTACACCTTC; CDR3aa: CASSPDGTQTGYTF
v_gene: TRBV28; abundance: once; j_gene: TRBJ1-1; d_gene: TRBD1; CDR3nt: TGTGCCAGCAGTTTATCTAGTGGGACCTTACAGGGGCTAAACACTGAAGCTTTCTTT; CDR3aa: CASSLSSGTLQGLNTEAFF
v_gene: TRBV6-5; abundance: few; j_gene: TRBJ2-3; d_gene: -; CDR3nt: TGTGCCAGCAGTTCCCAGACAGATACGCAGTATTTT; CDR3aa: CASSSQTDTQYF
v_gene: TRBV29-1; abundance: -; j_gene: TRBJ1-2; d_gene: TRBD1; CDR3nt: TGCAGCGTGAAGGGACAGGGGCCCTATGGCTACACCTTC; CDR3aa: CSVKGQGPYGYTF
v_gene: TRBV9; abundance: -; j_gene: TRBJ1-1; d_gene: TRBD1; CDR3nt: TGTGCCAGCAGCGCGGGGAACGACAGGGGAACTGAAGCTTTCTTT; CDR3aa: CASSAGNDRGTEAFF
v_gene: TRBV7-9; abundance: -; j_gene: TRBJ1-3; d_gene: -; CDR3nt: TGTGCCAGCAGCTTAGGGTTCTCTGGAAACACCATATATTTT; CDR3aa: CASSLGFSGNTIYF
v_gene: TRBV5-1; abundance: -; j_gene: TRBJ2-6; d_gene: -; CDR3nt: TGCGCCAGCTCAAGCCCCCGAGGGGCCAACGTCCTGACTTTC; CDR3aa: CASSSPRGANVLTF
v_gene: TRBV12-5; abundance: -; j_gene: TRBJ2-3; d_gene: -; CDR3nt: TGTGCTAGTGGTTTGGTATCTAGGGGCCGGGGTACGCAGTATTTT; CDR3aa: CASGLVSRGRGTQYF
v_gene: TRBV4-1; abundance: -; j_gene: TRBJ2-7; d_gene: TRBD2; CDR3nt: TGCGCCAGCAGCCAATCTAGCGGGGGGGCCGAGCAGTACTTC; CDR3aa: CASSQSSGGAEQYF
v_gene: TRBV28; abundance: -; j_gene: TRBJ1-6; d_gene: -; CDR3nt: TGTGCCAGCAGGGTCCTTTGGTCTTCACCCCTCCACTTT; CDR3aa: CASRVLWSSPLHF
v_gene: TRBV4-2; abundance: -; j_gene: TRBJ2-7; d_gene: -; CDR3nt: TGTGCCAGCAGCCAAGCGGAGGGGGAGTACGAGCAGTACTTC; CDR3aa: CASSQAEGEYEQYF
v_gene: TRBV29-1; abundance: few; j_gene: TRBJ2-5; d_gene: TRBD1; CDR3nt: TGCAGCGTTGGGGGAGAGGGACAGCGGACACGAGAGACCCAGTACTTC; CDR3aa: CSVGGEGQRTRETQYF
v_gene: TRBV9; abundance: -; j_gene: TRBJ1-3; d_gene: TRBD1; CDR3nt: TGTGCCAGCAGCGTAGCTCTACACCCACCAGGAGGACAGGGCCTCCCTGGAAACACCATATATTTT; CDR3aa: CASSVALHPPGGQGLPGNTIYF
v_gene: TRBV28; abundance: -; j_gene: TRBJ2-1; d_gene: -; CDR3nt: TGTGCCACCGTGGGGGTCAGCTCCTACAATGAGCAGTTCTTC; CDR3aa: CATVGVSSYNEQFF
v_gene: TRBV4-2; abundance: -; j_gene: TRBJ1-2; d_gene: -; CDR3nt: TGTGCCAGCAGCACAAGGCGGGGTGGCTATGGCTACACCTTC; CDR3aa: CASSTRRGGYGYTF
v_gene: TRBV9; abundance: -; j_gene: TRBJ1-3; d_gene: -; CDR3nt: TGTGCCAGCAGCGTAGTTGGGGACGGAAACACCATATATTTT; CDR3aa: CASSVVGDGNTIYF
v_gene: TRBV2; abundance: -; j_gene: TRBJ2-7; d_gene: -; CDR3nt: TGTGCCAGCAAAGGAGGCAGAGCCTACGAGCAGTACTTC; CDR3aa: CASKGGRAYEQYF
v_gene: TRBV5-1; abundance: -; j_gene: TRBJ2-3; d_gene: -; CDR3nt: TGCGCCAGCAGCGATGGAGGCAGGGCGGGGACAGATACGCAGTATTTT; CDR3aa: CASSDGGRAGTDTQYF
v_gene: TRBV14; abundance: -; j_gene: TRBJ2-7; d_gene: -; CDR3nt: TGTGCCAGCAGCCAAGTGGGCTACGAGCAGTACTTC; CDR3aa: CASSQVGYEQYF
v_gene: TRBV7-9; abundance: -; j_gene: TRBJ1-1; d_gene: -; CDR3nt: TGTGCCAGCAGCTTACAGGGTAGGAACACTGAAGCTTTCTTT; CDR3aa: CASSLQGRNTEAFF
v_gene: TRBV4-2; abundance: -; j_gene: TRBJ2-5; d_gene: -; CDR3nt: TGTGCCAGCAGCCAAGTCCGAGGGGGGAATGGAGAGACCCAGTACTTC; CDR3aa: CASSQVRGGNGETQYF
v_gene: TRBV4-2; abundance: -; j_gene: TRBJ1-3; d_gene: TRBD1; CDR3nt: TGTGCCAGCAGCCAAGGACAGGGTCGAAACACCATATATTTT; CDR3aa: CASSQGQGRNTIYF
v_gene: TRBV2; abundance: -; j_gene: TRBJ2-1; d_gene: -; CDR3nt: TGTGCCAGCAGTTACTACGATGAGCAGTTCTTC; CDR3aa: CASSYYDEQFF
v_gene: TRBV19; abundance: -; j_gene: TRBJ2-1; d_gene: TRBD2; CDR3nt: TGTGCCAGTAGTACCACAGCGGGGGGTTTTGCAAATGAGCAGTTCTTC; CDR3aa: CASSTTAGGFANEQFF
v_gene: TRBV7-2; abundance: -; j_gene: TRBJ1-6; d_gene: -; CDR3nt: TGTGCCAGCAGCCCCGCCAATACGAATAATTCACCCCTCCACTTT; CDR3aa: CASSPANTNNSPLHF
v_gene: TRBV6-5; abundance: -; j_gene: TRBJ2-2; d_gene: -; CDR3nt: TGTGCCAGCAGCCTTACATGGGCCGGGACCGGGGAGCTGTTTTTT; CDR3aa: CASSLTWAGTGELFF